The TCR beta chain under discussion was sequenced for a study of spatial heterogeneity in lung cancer. At the level of the study: More beta-chain than alpha-chain sequences were consistently detected. The mean occurrence of each unique TCR and UMI combination in raw reads exceeded ten.

Time point noted: sample taken at primary tumor resection. The donors comprised roughly 71 untreated early-stage non-small cell lung cancer patients. Without sorting, whole RNA was sequenced from tumor, nontumor lung or frozen PBMC. This clonotype was seen at least ten times. TCRdb recomputed calls from the 5' RACE reads with MiXCR, one row per CDR3 protein. The table records about 39,000 distinct CDR3 sequences, 2.5% to 3.5% of them present only once. This TCR was recovered from a male donor with early-stage non-small cell lung cancer. The starting material was normal lung tissue next to the tumor, obtained at surgery.

The CDR3 reads CASSVSGGLQYF. The CDR3 bases are TGTGCCAGCAGCGTTAGCGGGGGGCTTCAGTATTTT. The chain combines TRBV7-9 with TRBJ2-3, with 10 bases aligning to TRBD2. J lost 12 bases, V lost 5 bases, and 5 bases had no gene match. The CDR3 is made up of 12 amino acids. Germline-derived CDR1 and CDR2 are SEHNR and FQNEAQ (reference sequence).